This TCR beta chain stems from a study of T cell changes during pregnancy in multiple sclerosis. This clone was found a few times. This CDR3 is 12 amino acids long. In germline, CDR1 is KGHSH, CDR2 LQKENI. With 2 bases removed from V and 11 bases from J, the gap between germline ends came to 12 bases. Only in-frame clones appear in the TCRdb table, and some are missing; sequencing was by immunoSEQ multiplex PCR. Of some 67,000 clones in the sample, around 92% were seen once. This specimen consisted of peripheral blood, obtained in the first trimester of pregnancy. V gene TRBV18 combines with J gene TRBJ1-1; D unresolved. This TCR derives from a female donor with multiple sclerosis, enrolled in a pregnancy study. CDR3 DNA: TGTGCCAGCTCACCAAGTGTCGGGGATGCTTTCTTT. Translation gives CASSPSVGDAFF.